This entry lists 15 T cell receptor beta chains sequenced from one sample in a study of T cell repertoires in cytomegalovirus infection. From the reads, TCRdb called clonotypes with MiXCR, one entry per CDR3 protein. Of 290,000 or so distinct CDR3 sequences detected, roughly 25% appear once; the ten largest clones hold approximately 15%. The source material was PBMCs. Receptor source: a human donor in good health (CMV status not recorded). Some clones in this sample may be carry-over from other donors' samples.

This clonotype was picked up a small number of times. The chain has TRBV29-1 and TRBJ2-7; no clear D gene. In germline, CDR1 is SQVTM, CDR2 ANQGSEA. Trimming shortened V by 4 bases and J by 5 bases, and 21 bases separated the two germline ends. The CDR3 is made up of 15 amino acids. The CDR3 region is CSVGSSDGVLDEQYF. The DNA of the CDR3 is TGCAGCGTTGGTTCTTCCGACGGAGTGTTGGACGAGCAGTACTTC.

J is TRBJ2-5 and V is TRBV10-1; D possibly corresponds to TRBD1 (6 bases). Trimming removed 3 bases from V and 5 bases from J, with 13 bases in between. From germline, CDR1 is WNHNN and CDR2 SYGVQD (reference sequence). The CDR3 covers 14 residues. The CDR3 DNA reads TGCGCCAGCAGTGAAAGCGCAGGGGTTGAGACCCAGTACTTC. Protein product: CASSESAGVETQYF.

In this sample, this clonotype turned up a few times. V is TRBV6-1 and J is TRBJ1-2; 7 bases are shared with TRBD1. The CDR3 extends over 14 amino acids. Germline trimming cut 2 bases from V and 4 bases from J; bases unmatched to any gene: 4. Germline CDR1 is MNHNS and CDR2 is SASEGT. The CDR3 loop is CASSEKGTAYGYTF. DNA for the CDR3: TGTGCCAGCAGTGAAAAGGGGACAGCCTATGGCTACACCTTC.

V gene TRBV20-1 combines with J gene TRBJ1-3; D is unresolved. The V end was cut by 3 bases, the J end by 1 base, with 19 bases between. CDR1 and CDR2 from the germline V gene are DFQATT and SNEGSKA (reference sequence). The CDR3 length is 17 residues. This chain's CDR3 is CSARTNERGSSGNTIYF. Written as DNA, the CDR3 is TGCAGTGCTAGGACCAATGAACGCGGATCTTCTGGAAACACCATATATTTT.

The V call is TRBV20-1, the J call TRBJ2-7; TRBD1 aligns across 8 bases. CDR3 length equals 14 residues. The germline gives CDR1 DFQATT, CDR2 SNEGSKA (reference sequence). Losses at the gene ends were 2 bases for V and 3 bases for J; bases not matched to a gene: 6. The CDR3 nucleotides are TGCAGTGCTAGACGGGGACAGGAAATCTACGAGCAGTACTTC. It codes for CSARRGQEIYEQYF.

This clonotype was detected many times. The junction and the germline gene differ at one end; a read error may be behind it. The gene calls are TRBV7-2 and TRBJ2-1, with D hard to call. Germline loops: CDR1 SGHTA, CDR2 FQGNSA. The CDR3 length is 13 residues. CDR3 loop: CASTLPIYNEQFF. Here the CDR3 DNA reads TGTGCCAGCACCTTACCAATCTACAATGAGCAGTTCTTC.

J is TRBJ2-5 and V is TRBV18; TRBD2 matches 9 bases. J was trimmed by 5 bases and V by 6 bases; bases with no gene match: 7. Germline V gene sequence: CDR1 KGHSH, CDR2 LQKENI. The CDR3 has 14 residues. The CDR3 DNA follows: TGTGCCAGCTCCGATCGCGGGAGGGCGGAGACCCAGTACTTC. As protein: CASSDRGRAETQYF.

CDR3 region: CSAREGRGNQPQHF. CDR3 bases: TGCAGTGCCAGGGAGGGTCGGGGAAATCAGCCCCAGCATTTT. This chain links TRBV20-1 with TRBJ1-5; a possible D gene is TRBD1 (5 bases). Trimming stripped 6 bases from V and 4 bases from J, with 16 bases between. The germline gives CDR1 DFQATT, CDR2 SNEGSKA (reference sequence). The CDR3 has 14 residues.

V gene TRBV19 combines with J gene TRBJ2-1; D is uncertain. The CDR3 is made up of 13 amino acids. Trimming pared 4 bases from V and 3 bases from J, leaving 7 bases between. In germline, CDR1 is LNHDA, CDR2 SQIVND (reference sequence). The CDR3 sequence: CASSKSFYNEQFF. The CDR3 bases are TGTGCCAGTAGTAAGTCCTTCTACAATGAGCAGTTCTTC.

The chain is built from TRBV7-2 and TRBJ2-7; 8 positions match TRBD1. The CDR3 contains 15 residues. The V and J ends lost 4 bases and 3 bases, in that order; junction bases with no gene match: 8. CDR1 SGHTA and CDR2 FQGNSA come from the germline V gene. DNA for the CDR3: TGTGCCAGCAGCTCTAAAGGACAGGGCCACTACGAGCAGTACTTC. Translated: CASSSKGQGHYEQYF.

There are many counts of this clonotype. The rearrangement links TRBV7-2 to TRBJ1-2; possibly TRBD1 for D (6 bases). The CDR3 has 14 residues. In germline, CDR1 is SGHTA, CDR2 FQGNSA. V was clipped by 5 bases and J by 4 bases, with 14 bases between them. This chain's CDR3 is CASSRDGGGYGYTF. The DNA for the CDR3 is TGTGCCAGCAGCCGGGACGGGGGCGGCTATGGCTACACCTTC.

This chain connects TRBV11-3 to TRBJ2-1, with D possibly being TRBD2 (6 bases). Germline loops: CDR1 SGHNT, CDR2 YENEEA. The CDR3 is 13 residues long. V dropped 5 bases and J dropped 6 bases, with 11 bases sitting between them. The CDR3: CASSPGVGNEQFF. CDR3 nucleotide sequence: TGTGCCAGCAGCCCGGGGGTCGGCAATGAGCAGTTCTTC.

A few counts support this clonotype. The chain combines TRBV19 with TRBJ1-5, with D uncertain. The length of the CDR3 is 15 residues. CDR1 and CDR2 (germline): LNHDA, SQIVND (reference sequence). Trimming took off 0 bases at V and 3 bases at J, with 9 bases between the two ends. The CDR3 loop is CASSIEGLANQPQHF. CDR3 bases: TGTGCCAGTAGTATAGAAGGGTTGGCCAATCAGCCCCAGCATTTT.

The table lists this clonotype with many counts. V usage is TRBV19 and J usage is TRBJ2-7; 9 nucleotides agree with TRBD2. With V trimmed by 3 bases and J by 0 bases, 9 bases remained unmatched. The CDR3 has 17 residues. The germline gives CDR1 LNHDA, CDR2 SQIVND (reference sequence). The CDR3 reads CASSIRVSGGNSYEQYF. The CDR3, as DNA: TGTGCCAGTAGTATTAGAGTAAGCGGGGGGAACTCCTACGAGCAGTACTTC.

This chain uses TRBV19 with TRBJ1-1; 7 bases match TRBD1. V dropped 3 bases and J dropped 8; count of bases not matched to a gene: 3. CDR1 is LNHDA, CDR2 SQIVND, per germline (reference sequence). The CDR3 consists of 12 residues. The DNA for the CDR3 is TGTGCCAGTAGTATTGGGACAGCCGAAGCTTTCTTT. Encoded protein: CASSIGTAEAFF.